This T cell receptor beta chain was captured by sequencing in a study of vaccination and CD4 T cells after COVID-19. Concerning this clonotype itself: Its antigen remains unidentified.

Treatment reported: roughly 10-day PBMC culture with coronavirus spike peptide pools or control peptides (ViraFEST assay). ViraFEST enlarged antigen-specific T cell populations with peptide pools and afterwards sequenced TCRs. This CDR3 comprises 14 residues. CDR1 and CDR2 (germline): MNHNS, SASEGT. V lost 5 bases and J 4 bases, leaving 12 bases between the germline ends. Sequencing of DNA taken from cultured CD4+ T cells relied on the Oncomine TCR Beta short-read assay. The genomic DNA was obtained from cultured CD4+ T cells by extraction with the QIAamp micro DNA kit. TCRdb independently ran MiXCR on the PCR reads; one entry per CDR3 protein. This sample carries 13,000 or so distinct CDR3 sequences, approximately 57% of them seen once, and the ten largest clones take approximately 12%.

What was sequenced was CD4+ T cells from blood, cultured in vitro. The receptor comes from a human donor who had recovered from COVID-19. The chain is built from TRBV6-1 and TRBJ1-3; D not resolved. This CDR3 reads CASSPWATGNTIYF. In nucleotides, the CDR3 is TGTGCCAGCAGTCCGTGGGCGACCGGAAACACCATATATTTT.